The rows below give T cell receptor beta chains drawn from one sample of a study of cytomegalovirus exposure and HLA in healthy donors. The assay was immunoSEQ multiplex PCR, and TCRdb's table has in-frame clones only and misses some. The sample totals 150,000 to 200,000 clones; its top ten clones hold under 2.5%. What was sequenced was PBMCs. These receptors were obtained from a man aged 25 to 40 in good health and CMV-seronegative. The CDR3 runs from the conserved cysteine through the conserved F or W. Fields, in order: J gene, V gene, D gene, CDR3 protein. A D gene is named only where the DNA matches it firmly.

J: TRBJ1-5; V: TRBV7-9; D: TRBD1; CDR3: CASSVGTGHLGDPQHF
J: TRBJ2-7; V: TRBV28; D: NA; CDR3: CASVRAGTEQYF
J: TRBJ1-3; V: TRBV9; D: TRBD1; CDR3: CASSGGQATGNTIYF
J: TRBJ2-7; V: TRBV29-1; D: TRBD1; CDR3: CSTREQGAGEQYF
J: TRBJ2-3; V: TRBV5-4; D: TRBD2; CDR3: CASSRTSGSSTDTQYF
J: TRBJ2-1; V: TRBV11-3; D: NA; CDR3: CASSLMGDEQFF
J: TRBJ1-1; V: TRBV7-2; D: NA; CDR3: CASSHLGRNTEAFF
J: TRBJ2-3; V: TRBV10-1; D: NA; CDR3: CASSRGATDTQYF
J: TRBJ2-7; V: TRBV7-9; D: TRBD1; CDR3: CASSGRGQGLSYEQYF
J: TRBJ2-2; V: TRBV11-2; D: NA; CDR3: CASSQARVAGELFF